These 20 T cell receptor beta chains were all obtained from the same sample, sequenced in a study of CD8+CD57+ T cells in acquired aplastic anemia. Before being chosen for sequencing, patients had shown CD8+CD57+ cell expansion by flow cytometry. The template used for profiling TCR beta VDJ and CDR3 was genomic DNA. TCRdb re-derived calls from the reads in MiXCR, one entry per CDR3 protein. The table lists under 350,000 distinct CDR3 sequences, around three fifths of them singletons. Sequenced material: sorted CD4+, CD8+, or CD8+CD57+ T cells (not recorded which) from PBMCs. These receptors all stem from a human donor with aplastic anemia.

J is TRBJ2-7 and V is TRBV7-9; D unresolved. Trimming took off 1 base at V and 3 bases at J, with 13 bases between the two ends. CDR3 length: 15 residues. The germline gives CDR1 SEHNR, CDR2 FQNEAQ (reference sequence). CDR3 residues: CASSLGVVGDYEQYF. DNA of the CDR3: TGTGCCAGCAGCTTAGGGGTGGTCGGAGACTACGAGCAGTACTTC. The complete variable domain, with remaining parts taken from reference TRBV7-9 and TRBJ2-7, reads DTGVSQNPRHKITKRGQNVTFRCDPISEHNRLYWYRQTLGQGPEFLTYFQNEAQLEKSRLLSDRFSAERPKGSFSTLEIQRTEQGDSAMYLCASSLGVVGDYEQYFGPGTRLTVT.

This clonotype appeared many times. The rearrangement uses TRBV6-5 and TRBJ1-2, with D possibly being TRBD1 (6 bases). Trimming cost V 6 bases and J 8 bases, with 13 bases left between them. Germline assignment: CDR1 MNHEY and CDR2 SVGAGI. This CDR3 spans 12 amino acids. CDR3 in DNA: TGTGCCAGCAGGTCTACAGGGAACGGCTACACCTTC. It is translated as CASRSTGNGYTF.

This clonotype appeared once. The rearrangement joins TRBV20-1 to TRBJ1-6, with 7 bases lining up with TRBD1. V trimming: 6 bases; J trimming: 7 bases; junction bases outside the gene matches: 12. Germline-derived CDR1 and CDR2 are DFQATT and SNEGSKA (reference sequence). The CDR3 has 15 residues. The CDR3 protein is CSANEGQGENSPLHF. DNA of the CDR3: TGCAGTGCCAATGAGGGGCAGGGGGAAAATTCACCCCTCCACTTT.

The rearrangement joins TRBV6-1 to TRBJ2-1, with D possibly being TRBD1 (6 bases). Germline loops: CDR1 MNHNS, CDR2 SASEGT. Trimming stripped 4 bases from V and 1 base from J, with 11 bases between. The CDR3 has 15 residues. The CDR3 reads CASSVQGISYNEQFF. The CDR3 DNA follows: TGTGCCAGCAGTGTACAGGGAATTTCCTACAATGAGCAGTTCTTC.

This clonotype was observed many times. The V gene is TRBV6-1, the J gene TRBJ1-2, with TRBD1 as a possible D gene (5 bases). Trimming cost V 1 base and J 4 bases, with 10 bases left between them. CDR3 length equals 14 residues. Germline lookup yields CDR1 MNHNS and CDR2 SASEGT. The CDR3 reads CASSEEGQTYGYTF. CDR3 DNA: TGTGCCAGCAGTGAAGAGGGGCAAACCTATGGCTACACCTTC.

This clonotype was recorded many times. The chain uses TRBV20-1 and TRBJ2-5; 7 bases map to TRBD2. The CDR3 has 14 amino acids. CDR1 and CDR2 from the germline V gene are DFQATT and SNEGSKA (reference sequence). With V trimmed by 7 bases and J by 6 bases, 14 bases remained unmatched. The CDR3 protein is CSVKHETSPQTQYF. DNA of the CDR3: TGCAGTGTTAAGCATGAGACTAGCCCACAGACCCAGTACTTC.

This clonotype was seen many times. The V and J genes are TRBV20-1 and TRBJ1-1; tentative D call: TRBD1 (6 bases). The CDR3 loop spans 14 amino acids. The V gene's germline CDR1 is DFQATT and CDR2 SNEGSKA (reference sequence). V lost 5 bases and J lost 4, with 17 bases in between. For the CDR3, the DNA is TGCAGTGCTCCGACATCACAGGGATTCACTGAAGCTTTCTTT. It specifies CSAPTSQGFTEAFF.

This clonotype was counted at least ten times. This chain connects TRBV24-1 to TRBJ1-1; TRBD1 agrees at 9 bases. V dropped 2 bases and J dropped 3; count of bases not matched to a gene: 3. Germline V gives CDR1 KGHDR, CDR2 SFDVKD. The CDR3 consists of 15 residues. The CDR3 loop reads CATSDSRQGDTEAFF. The CDR3 bases are TGTGCCACCAGTGATTCGAGACAGGGGGACACTGAAGCTTTCTTT.

The J gene is TRBJ2-7, the V gene TRBV5-1, with 7 bases identical to TRBD1. The germline V gene encodes CDR1 SGHRS and CDR2 YFSETQ. V was pared by 0 bases and J by 6 bases, with 3 bases of the junction left unmatched. This CDR3 region has 13 residues. CDR3 residues: CASSLGQGREQYF. The CDR3 region has the DNA TGCGCCAGCAGCTTGGGACAGGGACGCGAGCAGTACTTC.

The rearrangement uses TRBV20-1 and TRBJ1-6; 7 bases fit TRBD1. V lost 4 bases, J lost 5 bases, and 5 bases stayed unmatched. The CDR3 is 14 residues long. In germline, CDR1 is DFQATT, CDR2 SNEGSKA (reference sequence). The CDR3 sequence is CSAKGTVDNSPLHF. In DNA form, the CDR3 reads TGCAGTGCTAAGGGGACAGTTGATAATTCACCCCTCCACTTT.

This chain connects TRBV12-3 or TRBV12-4 to TRBJ1-3, with 10 bases identical to TRBD1. V trimming: 7 bases; J trimming: 4 bases; junction bases outside the gene matches: 7. The CDR3 has 15 amino acids. The CDR3 sequence: CASTLGQGYGNTIYF. In DNA, the CDR3 is TGTGCCAGCACCCTGGGACAGGGGTACGGAAACACCATATATTTT.

This sequence joins TRBV20-1 and TRBJ2-5; TRBD2 aligns across 7 bases. The ends lost 1 base at V and 5 bases at J; junction bases unmatched: 7. The CDR3 is 14 amino acids. Germline V gene lookup returns CDR1 DFQATT and CDR2 SNEGSKA (reference sequence). CDR3 bases: TGCAGTGCTAGAGGATCAGCGGGATCCGAGACCCAGTACTTC. Its translation is CSARGSAGSETQYF.

The J gene is TRBJ2-5, the V gene TRBV7-8; no clear D. V was shortened by 1 base and J by 0 bases, with 12 bases between the two germline ends. This CDR3 contains 16 residues. The germline V gene encodes CDR1 SGHVS and CDR2 FQNEAQ. The CDR3 DNA sequence: TGTGCCAGCAGCTTAGGCTTTAACAGAGACCAAGAGACCCAGTACTTC. Protein sequence: CASSLGFNRDQETQYF. Full variable domain (rest looked up from reference TRBV7-8 and TRBJ2-5): GAGVSQSPRYKVAKRGQDVALRCDPISGHVSLFWYQQALGQGPEFLTYFQNEAQLDKSGLPSDRFFAERPEGSVSTLKIQRTQQEDSAVYLCASSLGFNRDQETQYFGPGTRLLVL.

The V gene is TRBV12-3 or TRBV12-4, the J gene TRBJ2-5, with 9 positions matching TRBD1. J lost 0 bases, V lost 6 bases, and 8 bases had no gene match. The CDR3 has 16 amino acids. The CDR3 DNA is TGTGCCAGCAGGGGAGGACAGGGGAGGTACCAAGAGACCCAGTACTTC. Translating gives CASRGGQGRYQETQYF.

This chain connects TRBV5-1 to TRBJ2-1, with TRBD2 identical over 15 bases. With 4 bases clipped from V and 8 bases from J, the junction kept 7 bases outside the gene matches. Germline lookup yields CDR1 SGHRS and CDR2 YFSETQ. The CDR3 has 16 amino acids. As DNA, the CDR3 is TGCGCCAGCAGCCCTTCCGGGACTAGCGGGAGGTATGAGCAGTTCTTC. Translation gives CASSPSGTSGRYEQFF.

The gene calls are TRBV11-2 and TRBJ2-3, with 15 bases aligning to TRBD2. Losses at the gene ends were 5 bases for V and 3 bases for J; bases not matched to a gene: 12. From germline, CDR1 is SGHAT and CDR2 FQNNGV. The CDR3 has 19 residues. The CDR3 DNA sequence: TGTGCCAGCAGCGTAACCGGACTAGCGGGGGGGCTCGGGACAGATACGCAGTATTTT. The encoded protein is CASSVTGLAGGLGTDTQYF.

This clonotype was picked up many times. The genes are TRBV7-8 and TRBJ2-5, with no clear D. This CDR3 is built from 14 residues. The germline V gene has CDR1 SGHVS and CDR2 FQNEAQ. V lost 1 base to trimming and J lost 5 bases, with 11 bases between them. CDR3 DNA sequence: TGTGCCAGCAGCTTAGTTGCGGCCAGGGAGACCCAGTACTTC. Residues: CASSLVAARETQYF.

Remarks on this clonotype: One junction end disagrees with the germline gene, perhaps due to a read error. This chain joins TRBV11-2 and TRBJ1-2; unclear D gene. The CDR3 covers 14 residues. Per the germline V gene, CDR1 is SGHAT and CDR2 is FQNNGV. This CDR3 reads CASSQGQVNYGCTF. CDR3 DNA sequence: TGTGCCAGCAGCCAAGGTCAAGTTAACTATGGCTGCACCTTC.

CDR3 loop: CASSQGLAGGLETQYF. In DNA, the CDR3 is TGCGCCAGCAGTCAGGGACTAGCGGGGGGGCTAGAGACCCAGTACTTC. V gene TRBV10-2 combines with J gene TRBJ2-5; TRBD2 matches at 16 bases. Germline V gene lookup returns CDR1 WSHSY and CDR2 SAAADI. The CDR3 consists of 16 residues. With V trimmed by 5 bases and J by 4 bases, 4 bases remained unmatched.

This clonotype has ten or more counts. The chain recombines TRBV6-2 or TRBV6-3 with TRBJ2-3; D might be TRBD2 (5 bases). Germline CDR1 MNHEY, CDR2 SVGEGT. The CDR3 loop spans 13 amino acids. V shed 6 bases and J shed 3 bases, with 10 bases lying between them. This CDR3 is CASSWRGTDTQYF. The CDR3 bases are TGTGCCAGCAGCTGGAGAGGGACAGATACGCAGTATTTT.